This TCR beta chain was recorded in a study of OX40 agonist ivuxolimab in advanced cancers. About the study: Two cutaneous melanoma patients and one hepatocellular carcinoma patient, three in all, had partial responses.

The CDR3 totals 14 residues. In germline, CDR1 is MNHNS, CDR2 SASEGT. V lost 2 bases and J lost 3; bases outside the gene matches: 3. Study-level results: By week 6 at 0.1 to 3.0 mg/kg, blood CD4+ and CD8+ T cells had expanded clonally. Certain nonresponders additionally had low normalized T-cell clonal expansion.

Here immunoSEQ multiplex PCR was the method, and the copy in TCRdb shows in-frame clones only, minus some. The table shows 68,000 or so clones, with approximately 81% occurring only once. As concerns this clone: Its antigen is not identified.

The sequencing used CD4+ or CD8+ T cells sorted from blood, collected in a trial of the OX40 agonist ivuxolimab. The chain joins TRBV6-1 to TRBJ2-7; 8 positions agree with TRBD2. This TCR came from an adult with an advanced solid tumor such as melanoma, head and neck, liver or kidney cancer. This CDR3 is CASSERRGGYEQYF. The CDR3 DNA is TGTGCCAGCAGTGAACGACGGGGGGGCTACGAGCAGTACTTC.